This T cell receptor beta chain was captured by sequencing in a study of identical twins. Study-wide results and caveats: Models came in too low on out-of-frame TCR alpha sharing in monozygotic twins. Beta clonotypes that were abundant in cord blood contained fewer insertions, a pattern absent from memory repertoires.

This clonotype was seen a handful of times. Its cognate antigen is unknown. Per the germline V gene, CDR1 is SEHNR and CDR2 is FQNEAQ (reference sequence). This CDR3 has 15 amino acids. Trimming took off 0 bases at V and 6 bases at J, with 15 bases between the two ends. From the 5' RACE reads, TCRdb called clonotypes with MiXCR, one entry per CDR3 protein. The sample carries under 450,000 distinct CDR3 sequences, approximately 18% recorded once. Sample: naive T cells sorted from blood. J is TRBJ2-7 and V is TRBV7-9; D might be TRBD1 or TRBD2, each matching 5 bases. This receptor was taken from a man in his fifties or sixties in good health. CDR3 region: CASSLAFGAIGEQYF. Here the CDR3 DNA reads TGTGCCAGCAGCTTAGCGTTCGGGGCGATCGGCGAGCAGTACTTC.